Included here is one T cell receptor (beta chain) sequence, with context. Its target is unknown. The record originates from a study of identical twins. Study conclusions and caveats: While abundant cord blood beta clonotypes carried fewer insertions, memory repertoires showed no such pattern. In drawing conclusions, the study used cross-sectional statistical analysis and did not follow the same donors. There was more out-of-frame TCR alpha sharing in monozygotic twins than models estimated.

TCRdb reprocessed the 5' RACE reads with MiXCR, giving one entry per CDR3 protein. The sample has 1.5 million to 2 million distinct CDR3 sequences; about 31% are singletons. This CDR3 is built from 11 residues. V was shortened by 4 bases and J by 14 bases, with 12 bases between the two germline ends. CDR1 is PRHDT, CDR2 FYEKMQ, per germline (reference sequence). Healthy Caucasians provided all donations. This clonotype was obtained from a newborn girl in good health. The sequencing sample was made of cord blood. The V and J genes are TRBV13 and TRBJ2-1; the D gene is possibly TRBD2 (6 bases). The CDR3 protein is CASSCRLGEFF. CDR3 nucleotides: TGTGCCAGCAGCTGCCGACTAGGCGAGTTCTTC.